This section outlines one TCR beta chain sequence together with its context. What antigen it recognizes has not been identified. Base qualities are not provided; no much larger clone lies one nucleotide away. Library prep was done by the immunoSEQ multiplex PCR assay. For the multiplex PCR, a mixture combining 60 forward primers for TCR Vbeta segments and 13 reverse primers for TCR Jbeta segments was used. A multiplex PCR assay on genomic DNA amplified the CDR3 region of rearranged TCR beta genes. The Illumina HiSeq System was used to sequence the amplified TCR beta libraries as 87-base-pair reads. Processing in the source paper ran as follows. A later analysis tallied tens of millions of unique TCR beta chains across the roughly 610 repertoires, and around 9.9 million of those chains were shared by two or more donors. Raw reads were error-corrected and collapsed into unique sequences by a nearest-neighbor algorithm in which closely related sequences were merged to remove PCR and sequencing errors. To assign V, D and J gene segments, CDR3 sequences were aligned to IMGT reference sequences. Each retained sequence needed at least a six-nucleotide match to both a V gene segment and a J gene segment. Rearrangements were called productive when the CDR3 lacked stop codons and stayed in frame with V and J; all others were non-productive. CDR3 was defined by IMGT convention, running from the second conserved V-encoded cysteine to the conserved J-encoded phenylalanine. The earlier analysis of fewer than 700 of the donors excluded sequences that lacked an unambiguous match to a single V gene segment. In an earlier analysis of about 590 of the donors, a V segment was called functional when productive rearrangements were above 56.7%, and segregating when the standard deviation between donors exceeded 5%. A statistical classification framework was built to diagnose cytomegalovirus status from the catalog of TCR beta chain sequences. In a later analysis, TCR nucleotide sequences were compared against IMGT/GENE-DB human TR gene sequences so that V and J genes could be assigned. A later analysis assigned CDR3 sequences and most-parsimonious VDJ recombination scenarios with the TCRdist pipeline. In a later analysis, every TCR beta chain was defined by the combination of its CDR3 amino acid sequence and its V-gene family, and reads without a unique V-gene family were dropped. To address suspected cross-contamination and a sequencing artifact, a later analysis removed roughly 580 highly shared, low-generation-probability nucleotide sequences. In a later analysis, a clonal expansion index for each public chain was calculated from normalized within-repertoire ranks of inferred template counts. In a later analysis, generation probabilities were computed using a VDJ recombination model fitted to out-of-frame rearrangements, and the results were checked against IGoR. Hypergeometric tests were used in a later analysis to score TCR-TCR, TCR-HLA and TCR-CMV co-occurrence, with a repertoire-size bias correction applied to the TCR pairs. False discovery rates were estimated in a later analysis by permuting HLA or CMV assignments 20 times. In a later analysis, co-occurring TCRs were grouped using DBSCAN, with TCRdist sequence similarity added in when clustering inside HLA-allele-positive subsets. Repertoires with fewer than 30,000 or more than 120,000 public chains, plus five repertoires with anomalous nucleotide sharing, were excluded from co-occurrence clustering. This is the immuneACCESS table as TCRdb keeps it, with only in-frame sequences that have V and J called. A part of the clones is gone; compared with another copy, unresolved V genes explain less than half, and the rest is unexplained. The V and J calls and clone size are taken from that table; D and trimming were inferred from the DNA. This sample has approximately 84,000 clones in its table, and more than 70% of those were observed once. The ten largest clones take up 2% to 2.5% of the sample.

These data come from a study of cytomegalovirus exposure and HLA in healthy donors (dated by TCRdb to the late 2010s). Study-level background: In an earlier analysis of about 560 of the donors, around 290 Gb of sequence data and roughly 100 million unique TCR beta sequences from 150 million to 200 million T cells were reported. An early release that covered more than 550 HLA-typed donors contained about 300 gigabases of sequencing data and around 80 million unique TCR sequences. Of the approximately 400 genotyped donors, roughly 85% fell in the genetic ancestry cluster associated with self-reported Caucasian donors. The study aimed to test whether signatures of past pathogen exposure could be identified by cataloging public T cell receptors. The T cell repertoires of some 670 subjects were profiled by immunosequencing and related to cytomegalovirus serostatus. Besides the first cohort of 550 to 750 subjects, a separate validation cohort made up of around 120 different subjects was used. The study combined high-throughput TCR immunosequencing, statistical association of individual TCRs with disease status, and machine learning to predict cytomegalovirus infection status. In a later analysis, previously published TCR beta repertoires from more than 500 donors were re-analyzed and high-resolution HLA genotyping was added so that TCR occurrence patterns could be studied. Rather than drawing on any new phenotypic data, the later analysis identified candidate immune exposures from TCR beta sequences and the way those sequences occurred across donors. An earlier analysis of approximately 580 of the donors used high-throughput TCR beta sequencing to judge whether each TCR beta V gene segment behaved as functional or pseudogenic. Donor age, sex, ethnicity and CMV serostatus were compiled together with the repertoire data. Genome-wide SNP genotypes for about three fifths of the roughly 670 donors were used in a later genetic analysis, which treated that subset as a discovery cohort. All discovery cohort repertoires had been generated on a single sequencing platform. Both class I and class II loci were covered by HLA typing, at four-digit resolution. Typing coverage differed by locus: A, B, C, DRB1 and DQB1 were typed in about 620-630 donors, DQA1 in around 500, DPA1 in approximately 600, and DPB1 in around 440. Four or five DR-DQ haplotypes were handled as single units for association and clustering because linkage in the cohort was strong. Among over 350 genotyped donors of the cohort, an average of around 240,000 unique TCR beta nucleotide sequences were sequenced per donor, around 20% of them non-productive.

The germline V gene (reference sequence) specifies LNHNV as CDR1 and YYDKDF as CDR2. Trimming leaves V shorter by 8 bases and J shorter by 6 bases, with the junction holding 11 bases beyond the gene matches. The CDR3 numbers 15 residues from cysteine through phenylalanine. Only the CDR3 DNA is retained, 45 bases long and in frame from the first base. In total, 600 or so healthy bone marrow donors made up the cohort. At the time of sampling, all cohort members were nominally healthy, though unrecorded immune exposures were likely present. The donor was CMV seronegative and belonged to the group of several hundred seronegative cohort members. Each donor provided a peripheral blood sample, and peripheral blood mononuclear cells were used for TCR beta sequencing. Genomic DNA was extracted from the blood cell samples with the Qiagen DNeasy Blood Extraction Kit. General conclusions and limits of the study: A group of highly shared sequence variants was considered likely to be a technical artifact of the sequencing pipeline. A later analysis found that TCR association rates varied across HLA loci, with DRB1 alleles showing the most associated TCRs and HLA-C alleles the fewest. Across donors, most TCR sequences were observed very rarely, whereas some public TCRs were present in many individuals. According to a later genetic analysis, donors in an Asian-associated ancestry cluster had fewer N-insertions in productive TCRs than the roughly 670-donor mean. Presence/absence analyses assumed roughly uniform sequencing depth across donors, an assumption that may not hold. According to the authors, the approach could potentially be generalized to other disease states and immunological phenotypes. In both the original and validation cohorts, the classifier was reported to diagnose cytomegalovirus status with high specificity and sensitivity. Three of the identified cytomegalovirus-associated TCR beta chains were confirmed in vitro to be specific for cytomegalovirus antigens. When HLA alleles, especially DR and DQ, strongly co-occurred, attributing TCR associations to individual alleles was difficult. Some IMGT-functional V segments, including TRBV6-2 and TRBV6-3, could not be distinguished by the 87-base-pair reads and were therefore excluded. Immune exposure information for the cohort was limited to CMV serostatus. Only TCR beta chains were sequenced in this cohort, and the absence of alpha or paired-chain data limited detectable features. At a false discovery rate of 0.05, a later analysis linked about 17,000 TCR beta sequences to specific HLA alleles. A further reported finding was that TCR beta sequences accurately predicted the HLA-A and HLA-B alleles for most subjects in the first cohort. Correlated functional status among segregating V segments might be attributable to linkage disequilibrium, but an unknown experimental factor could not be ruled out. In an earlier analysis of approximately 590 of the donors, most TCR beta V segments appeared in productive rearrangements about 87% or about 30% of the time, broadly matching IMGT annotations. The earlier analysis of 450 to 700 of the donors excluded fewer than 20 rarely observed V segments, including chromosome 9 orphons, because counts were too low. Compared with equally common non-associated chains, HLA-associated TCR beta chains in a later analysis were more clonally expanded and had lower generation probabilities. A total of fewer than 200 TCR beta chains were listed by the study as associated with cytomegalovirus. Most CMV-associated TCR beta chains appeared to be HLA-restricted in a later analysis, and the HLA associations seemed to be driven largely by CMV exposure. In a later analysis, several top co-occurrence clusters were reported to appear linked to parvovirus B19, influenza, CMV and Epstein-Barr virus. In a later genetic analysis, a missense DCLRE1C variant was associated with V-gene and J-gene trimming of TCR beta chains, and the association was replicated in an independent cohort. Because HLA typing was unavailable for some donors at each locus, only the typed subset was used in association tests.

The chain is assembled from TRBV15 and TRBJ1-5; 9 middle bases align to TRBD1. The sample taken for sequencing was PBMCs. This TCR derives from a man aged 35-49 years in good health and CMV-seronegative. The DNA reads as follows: TGTGCCACCGGACCGGGACAGGGAGTCGGTCAGCCCCAGCATTTT. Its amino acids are CATGPGQGVGQPQHF.